This T cell receptor beta chain emerged from a study of OX40 agonist ivuxolimab in advanced cancers. The overall study: Six ivuxolimab dose levels, 0.01 to 10 mg/kg, were given intravenously every 2 weeks.

The CDR3 runs 16 residues. Germline assignment: CDR1 MGHDK and CDR2 SYGVNS. V was pared by 4 bases and J by 3 bases, with 10 bases of the junction left unmatched. Clones were read by immunoSEQ multiplex PCR, and TCRdb kept only the in-frame ones, dropping some. The sample yields 90,000 to 120,000 clones, more than 85% seen once. This chain joins TRBV25-1 and TRBJ2-3; the match to TRBD1 covers 7 bases. The clonotype was recovered from an adult with an advanced solid tumor such as melanoma, head and neck, liver or kidney cancer. The material was CD4+ or CD8+ T cells sorted from blood, obtained in a trial of the OX40 agonist ivuxolimab. The CDR3, as DNA: TGTGCCAGCAGTGGGAACACAGGGGCAGGGACAGATACGCAGTATTTT. It encodes CASSGNTGAGTDTQYF.